This T cell receptor beta chain came from a study of memory CD8 T cells in hepatitis C reinfection. In the study overall: Pre-reinfection samples were taken 55 to 20 weeks before detection. Findings of the study overall: Only five donors prevented definitive conclusions about public clonotypes.

Described time point: pre-reinfection, 55 to 20 weeks before reinfection detection. TCR sequencing was done directly ex vivo on sorted cells, without expansion in vitro. As to this clone: Antigen unknown.

Here immunoSEQ multiplex PCR was the method, and the copy in TCRdb shows in-frame clones only, minus some. Altogether 45,000 to 55,000 clones are present, nearly 90% being singletons, with the ten largest covering about 1%. This receptor was identified in a man in his late teens or twenties with hepatitis C virus infection. Sequencing was performed on naive CD8+ T cells sorted from blood.

CDR3 coding DNA: TGTGCCATCAGTGAGTCAAGACAGTCAAACACTGAAGCTTTCTTT. It yields the protein CAISESRQSNTEAFF. V gene TRBV10-3 combines with J gene TRBJ1-1; the D gene is possibly TRBD1 (5 bases). CDR3 length equals 15 residues. Trimming shortened V by 0 bases and J by 2 bases, and 10 bases separated the two germline ends. The germline CDR1 and CDR2 sequences are ENHRY and SYGVKD.